The text below deals with one T cell receptor (beta chain). The repertoire was sequenced with immunoSEQ multiplex PCR; TCRdb's copy has only in-frame clones and lacks some. The repertoire has under 200,000 clones, roughly 90% of them found once; the top ten carry approximately 0.5%. Germline CDR1 and CDR2: MNHEY and SMNVEV (reference sequence). The CDR3 is 17 residues long. Unmatched junction bases numbered 14, after V lost 4 bases and J lost 2 bases. The data originate from a study of blood T cell repertoires in COVID-19. This clonotype was obtained from a man aged 50-60 years with acute or convalescent COVID-19. The specimen was peripheral blood. V usage is TRBV27 and J usage is TRBJ2-7, with 7 bases aligning to TRBD1. The CDR3 DNA follows: TGTGCCAGCAGTTCGGGACAGTCTGCGAGGGGGACCTACGAGCAGTACGTC. This encodes CASSSGQSARGTYEQYV.